This entry describes one TCR beta chain. By how much of the sample it makes up, this clonotype is medium-sized (0.01 to 0.1%). The antigen it binds to is not known. Base qualities were left out, and no much larger clone turns up one base away. This entry is derived from a study of early T cells in non-severe SARS-CoV-2 infection (dated by TCRdb to 2020 to 2022). As for the study more broadly: Because TCR sequencing was done on bulk RNA from unsorted whole blood, the alpha and beta chains could not be paired. Overall study results and their limits: VDJdb matching was skewed toward anti-spike CD8 responses and likely underestimated virus-specific expansions by missing private and CD4 specificities.

Library preparation employed 5' RACE. The sample was run on a NextSeq 500. The TCR library protocol attached unique molecular identifiers to individual cDNA molecules to correct for sequencing error and PCR bias. Sequencing covered both TCR alpha and beta chains, and within each sample the abundances of alpha and beta sequences were tightly co-correlated. Under the source paper's analysis protocol: Decombinator V4 was used to perform V gene, J gene and CDR3 annotation of TCR sequences. TCRs were defined as expanded if a significant change between any two time points was detected under a Poisson model with p below 0.0001. TCR abundances were normalised to the total number of TCRs sequenced per sample and expressed as counts per million. TRAV1-2 paired with TRAJ12, TRAJ20 or TRAJ33 defined MAIT TCRs, while TRAV10 paired with TRAJ18 defined iNKT TCRs. VDJdb, accessed on 1 November 2021, was searched for TCRs annotated for CMV, EBV and SARS-CoV-2, and TCRs annotated for more than one antigen were excluded. In TCRdb, the public reads were trimmed at Q25 with fastp and aligned with MiXCR, with productive beta chains retained. For every CDR3 protein sequence, its rows merge into one entry that carries the most common genes and DNA. None of the V and J calls come from the authors' own analysis; TCRdb made them. The sample table lists roughly 28,000 distinct CDR3 sequences, around 4.5% of them with a count of one. The ten largest clones add up to 9.5% to 12% of the sample.

A case-control design nested within a healthcare worker cohort in London, UK, was used, with weekly nasopharyngeal swab PCR tests and blood sampling performed. Healthcare workers were recruited during the week of the UK lockdown, between 23 and 31 March 2020, and followed weekly for up to roughly 15 weeks. The germline V gene encodes CDR1 SGHDT and CDR2 YYEEEE. The V end gives up 4 bases and the J end 7 bases, leaving 5 bases in the junction not matched to a gene. From its cysteine to its phenylalanine, the CDR3 spans 13 amino acids. Here the CDR3 DNA is all that survives: 39 bases in frame from base 1.

The TCR sequence derives from an adult who was a healthcare worker with PCR-confirmed SARS-CoV-2 infection or an uninfected control (not recorded which). Specimen: whole blood. Recombination linked TRBV5-6 to TRBJ2-4; a stretch of 7 junction bases matches TRBD1. This receptor has the CDR3 CASSRDRWNIQYF. The DNA is TGTGCCAGCAGCCGGGACAGATGGAACATTCAGTACTTC.